This T cell receptor beta chain was sequenced during a study of tumor and adjacent non-tumor tissue in lung cancer. General study points: TCR diversity was significantly greater in tumor than normal lung tissue. Top 100 clones took a larger repertoire share in normal lung. Tumor TCR diversity, when higher, was linked to shorter survival.

As for this clonotype: Its specificity is not known. A read error may explain this, as a much larger clone is one base away. The CDR3 end shows no conserved phenylalanine or tryptophan, and so a read error is likely.

The library came from three nested PCR rounds adapted from ARM-PCR protocols. TCRdb ran MiXCR on the multiplex PCR reads and lists one entry per CDR3 protein. This repertoire shows about 93,000 distinct CDR3 sequences, around 57% found once; its top ten account for roughly 15%. CDR3 length: 14 residues. V lost 0 bases, J lost 6 bases, and 9 bases lay in between. CDR1 is SGHNT, CDR2 YYREEE, per germline (reference sequence). No cell sorting was done before RNA was extracted from the tissue. The sample taken for sequencing was lung tumor tissue. The V call is TRBV5-4, the J call TRBJ2-2; D gene ambiguous. The receptor comes from a man between 70 and 80 years old with non-small cell lung cancer. CDR3 amino acids: CASSLDSLAGELFL. CDR3 coding DNA: TGTGCCAGCAGCTTGGACAGTTTAGCCGGGGAGCTGTTTCTT.